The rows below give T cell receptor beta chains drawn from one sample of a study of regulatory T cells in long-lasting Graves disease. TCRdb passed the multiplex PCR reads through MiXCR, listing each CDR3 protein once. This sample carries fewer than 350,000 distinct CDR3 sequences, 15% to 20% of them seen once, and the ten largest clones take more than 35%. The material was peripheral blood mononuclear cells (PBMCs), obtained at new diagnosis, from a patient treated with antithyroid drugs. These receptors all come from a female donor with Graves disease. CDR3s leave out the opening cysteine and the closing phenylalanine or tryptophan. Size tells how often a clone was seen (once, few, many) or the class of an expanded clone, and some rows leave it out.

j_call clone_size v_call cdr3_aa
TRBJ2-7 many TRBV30 AWSGGGSYEQY
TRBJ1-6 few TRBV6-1 ASRLQALGTPLH
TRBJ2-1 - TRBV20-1 SARVGLAVNNEQF
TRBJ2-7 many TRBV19 ASSISLAGGRFSEQY
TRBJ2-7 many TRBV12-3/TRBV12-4 ASSLAALTYEQY
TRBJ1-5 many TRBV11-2 ASSLSPNPSNQPQH
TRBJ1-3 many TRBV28 ASSSSRDPDSGNTIY
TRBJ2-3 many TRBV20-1 SARNITDTQY
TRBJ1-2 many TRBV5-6 ASSRGTGVNYGYT
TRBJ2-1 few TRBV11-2 ASSWSAGYRYNEHF
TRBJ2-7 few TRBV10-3 AISAGTGAMYEQY
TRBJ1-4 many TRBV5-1 ASSGDSLNEKLF
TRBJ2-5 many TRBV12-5 ASGLVRERGQETQY
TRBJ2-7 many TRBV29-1 SVTTAPYEQY
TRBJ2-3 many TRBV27 ASRPGLAGVVSEY
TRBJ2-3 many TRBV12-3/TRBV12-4 ASSLQAPTDTQY
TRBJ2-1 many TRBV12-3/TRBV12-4 ASSFPLSGRAVEEQF
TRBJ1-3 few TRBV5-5 ASSLVPDRTLNGNTIY
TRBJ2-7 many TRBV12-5 ASGPGEIEQY
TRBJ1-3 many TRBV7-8 ASSLALTGGNTIY
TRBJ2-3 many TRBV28 ASSFRWTSGTWGGTDTQY
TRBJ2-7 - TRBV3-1 ASSQELLAGVSYEQY
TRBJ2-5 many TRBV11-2 ASSLTQGNQETQY
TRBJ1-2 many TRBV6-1 ASSRSTGDWYGYT
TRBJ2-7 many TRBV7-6 ASSLDTSGSYEQY
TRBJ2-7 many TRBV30 AWDRASTEQY
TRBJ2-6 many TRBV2 ASDPYGGGANVLT
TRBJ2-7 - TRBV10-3 AIGGGLAGSREQY
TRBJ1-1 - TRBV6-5 ASSYRAKVNTEAF
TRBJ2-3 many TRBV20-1 SARVLNSDTQY
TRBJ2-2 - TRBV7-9 ASTEFGTGELF
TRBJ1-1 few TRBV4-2 ASSQTGTVNTEAF
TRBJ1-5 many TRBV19 ASSNTGIAQPQH
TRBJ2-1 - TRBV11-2 ASSFLGPNEQF
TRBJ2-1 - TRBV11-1 ASSFASDRYNEQF
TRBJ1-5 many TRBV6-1 ASSEPQPQH
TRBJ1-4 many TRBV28 ASSSSATNEKLF
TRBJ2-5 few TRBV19 ASSIGSAVPETQY
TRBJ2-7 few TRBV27 ASSIAGAPYEQY
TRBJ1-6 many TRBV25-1 ASSATGGNSPLH
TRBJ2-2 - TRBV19 ASSKTGAVGELF
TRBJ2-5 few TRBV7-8 ASSLHEKGTQY
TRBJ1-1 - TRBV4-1 ASSQYSGNIEAF
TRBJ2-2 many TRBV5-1 ASSLANVASTGELF
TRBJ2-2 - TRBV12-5 ASGLVLGGPVGELF
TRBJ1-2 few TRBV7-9 ASSDSVAPDGYT
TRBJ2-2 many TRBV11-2 ASSRGQTNGELF
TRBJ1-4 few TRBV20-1 SARDTGLKEKLF